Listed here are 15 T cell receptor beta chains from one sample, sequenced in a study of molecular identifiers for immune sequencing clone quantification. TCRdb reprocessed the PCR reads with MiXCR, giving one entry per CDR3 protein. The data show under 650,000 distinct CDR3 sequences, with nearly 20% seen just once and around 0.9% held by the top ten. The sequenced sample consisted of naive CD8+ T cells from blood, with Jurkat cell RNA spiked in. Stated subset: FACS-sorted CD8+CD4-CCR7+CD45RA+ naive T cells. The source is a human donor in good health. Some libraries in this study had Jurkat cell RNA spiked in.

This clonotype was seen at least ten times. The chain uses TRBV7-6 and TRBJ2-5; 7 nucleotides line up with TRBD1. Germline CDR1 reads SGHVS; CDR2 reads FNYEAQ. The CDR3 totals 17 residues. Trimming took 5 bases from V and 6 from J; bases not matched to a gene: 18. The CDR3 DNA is TGTGCCAGCAGCCATCCCTCCCTAGGACAGGCTCCTCAGACCCAGTACTTC. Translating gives CASSHPSLGQAPQTQYF.

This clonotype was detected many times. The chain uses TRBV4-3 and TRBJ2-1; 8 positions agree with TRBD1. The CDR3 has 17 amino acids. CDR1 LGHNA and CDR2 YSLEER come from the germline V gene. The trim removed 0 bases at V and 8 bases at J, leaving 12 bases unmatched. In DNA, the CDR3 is TGCGCCAGCAGCCAAGATATCCCCGATCAGGGGGCCCATGAGCAGTTCTTC. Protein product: CASSQDIPDQGAHEQFF.

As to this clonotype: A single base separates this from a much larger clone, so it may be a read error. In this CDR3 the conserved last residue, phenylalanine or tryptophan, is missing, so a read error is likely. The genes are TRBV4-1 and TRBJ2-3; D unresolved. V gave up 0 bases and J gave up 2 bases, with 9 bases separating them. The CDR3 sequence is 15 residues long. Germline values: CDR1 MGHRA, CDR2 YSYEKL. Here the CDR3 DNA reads TGCGCCAGCAGCCAAGAAAAGAGGATCACAGATACGCAGTATCTT. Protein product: CASSQEKRITDTQYL.

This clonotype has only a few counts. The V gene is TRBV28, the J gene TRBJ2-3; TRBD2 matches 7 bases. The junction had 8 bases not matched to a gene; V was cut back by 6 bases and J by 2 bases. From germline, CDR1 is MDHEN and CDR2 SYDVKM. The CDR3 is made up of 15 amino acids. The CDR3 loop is CASSARGRDTDTQYF. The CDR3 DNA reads TGTGCCAGCAGCGCGCGAGGGAGGGACACAGATACGCAGTATTTT.

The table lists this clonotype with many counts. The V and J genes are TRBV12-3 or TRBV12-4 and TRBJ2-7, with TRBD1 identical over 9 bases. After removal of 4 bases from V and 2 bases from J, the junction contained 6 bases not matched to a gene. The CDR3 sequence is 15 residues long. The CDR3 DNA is TGTGCCAGCAGTTCGGGGACAGGGTATCCCTACGAGCAGTACTTC. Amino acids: CASSSGTGYPYEQYF.

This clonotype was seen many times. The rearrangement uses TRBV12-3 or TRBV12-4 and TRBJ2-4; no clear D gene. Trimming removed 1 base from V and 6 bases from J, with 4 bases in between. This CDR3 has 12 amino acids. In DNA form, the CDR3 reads TGTGCCAGCAGTTTAGGAGTAAACATTCAGTACTTC. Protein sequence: CASSLGVNIQYF.

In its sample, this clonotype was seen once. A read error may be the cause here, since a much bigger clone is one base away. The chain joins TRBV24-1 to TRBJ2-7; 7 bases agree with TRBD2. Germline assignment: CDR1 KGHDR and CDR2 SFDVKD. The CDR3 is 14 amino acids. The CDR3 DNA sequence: TGTGCCACCAGTGATTCGCGGGGGACCTACGAGCAGCACTTC. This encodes CATSDSRGTYEQHF.

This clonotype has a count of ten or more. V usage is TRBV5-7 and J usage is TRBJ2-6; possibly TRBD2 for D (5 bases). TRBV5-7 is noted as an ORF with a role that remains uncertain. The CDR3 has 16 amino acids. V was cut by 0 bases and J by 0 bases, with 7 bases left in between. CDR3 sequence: CASSLGDYSGANVLTF. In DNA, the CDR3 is TGTGCCAGCAGCTTGGGCGACTACTCTGGGGCCAACGTCCTGACTTTC.

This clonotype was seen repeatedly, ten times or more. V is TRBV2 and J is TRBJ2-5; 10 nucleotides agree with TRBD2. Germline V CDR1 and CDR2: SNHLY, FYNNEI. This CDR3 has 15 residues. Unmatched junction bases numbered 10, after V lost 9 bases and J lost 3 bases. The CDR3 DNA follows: TGTGCCAGACAAGATGAAACTAGCGGGGAAGAGACCCAGTACTTC. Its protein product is CARQDETSGEETQYF.

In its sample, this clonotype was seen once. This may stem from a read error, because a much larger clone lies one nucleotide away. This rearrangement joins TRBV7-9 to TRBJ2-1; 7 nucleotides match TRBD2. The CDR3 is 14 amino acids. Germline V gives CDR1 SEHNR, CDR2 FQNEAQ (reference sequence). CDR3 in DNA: TGTGCCTGCAGCGAACAGCGGGATTACAATGAGCAGTTCTTC. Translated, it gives CACSEQRDYNEQFF.

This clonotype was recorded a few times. CDR3 sequence: CASSIGQGTNEQFF. CDR3 sequence (DNA): TGTGCCAGCAGTATCGGACAAGGTACCAATGAGCAGTTCTTC. The chain uses TRBV27 and TRBJ2-1; tentative D call: TRBD1 (5 bases). Per germline, CDR1 MNHEY and CDR2 SMNVEV (reference sequence). This CDR3 comprises 14 residues. Trimming left V 5 bases short and J 6 bases short, with 14 bases between.

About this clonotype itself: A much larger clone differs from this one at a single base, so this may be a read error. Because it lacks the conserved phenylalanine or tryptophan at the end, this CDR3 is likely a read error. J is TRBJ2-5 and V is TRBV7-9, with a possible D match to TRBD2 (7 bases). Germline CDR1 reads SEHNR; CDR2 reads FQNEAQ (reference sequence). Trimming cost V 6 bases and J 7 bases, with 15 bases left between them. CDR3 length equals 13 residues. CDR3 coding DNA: TGTGCCAGCAGGCCCGAGGGAGGGGGGACCCAGTACTCC. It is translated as CASRPEGGGTQYS.

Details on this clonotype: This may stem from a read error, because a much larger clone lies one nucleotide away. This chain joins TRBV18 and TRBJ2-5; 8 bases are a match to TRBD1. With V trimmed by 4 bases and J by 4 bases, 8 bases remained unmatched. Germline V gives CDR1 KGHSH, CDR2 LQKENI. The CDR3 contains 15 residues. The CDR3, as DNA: TGTGCCAGCTCACAACCGGCAGGGGGCAGAGAGACCCAGTACTTC. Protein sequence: CASSQPAGGRETQYF.

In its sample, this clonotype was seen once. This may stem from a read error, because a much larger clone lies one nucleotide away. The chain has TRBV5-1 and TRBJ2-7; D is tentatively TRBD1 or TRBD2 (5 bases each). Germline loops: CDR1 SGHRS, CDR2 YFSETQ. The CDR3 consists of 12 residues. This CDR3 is CASSLGDLELYF. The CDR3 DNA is TGCGCCAGCAGCTTGGGGGACCTGGAGCTGTACTTC.

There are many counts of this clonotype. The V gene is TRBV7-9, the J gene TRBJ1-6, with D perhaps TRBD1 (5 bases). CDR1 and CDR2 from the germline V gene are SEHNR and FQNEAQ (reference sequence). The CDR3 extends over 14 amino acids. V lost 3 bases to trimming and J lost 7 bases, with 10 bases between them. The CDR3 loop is CASSFTEGNSPLHF. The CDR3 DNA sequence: TGTGCCAGCAGCTTCACAGAGGGGAATTCACCCCTCCACTTT.